The TCR beta chain under discussion was sequenced for a study of cytomegalovirus exposure and HLA in healthy donors. Study-wide results and caveats: The presence/absence work took it that sequencing depth was about the same across donors.

CDR1 is MGHDK, CDR2 SYGVNS, per germline. The CDR3 consists of 15 residues. V trimming: 3 bases; J trimming: 0 bases; junction bases outside the gene matches: 5. This clone was counted between two and nine times. Antigen unknown. PCR involved 60 Vbeta and 13 Jbeta primers. The repertoire was sequenced with immunoSEQ multiplex PCR; TCRdb's copy has only in-frame clones and lacks some. The table lists around 130,000 clones, 7% to 9.5% of them singletons. The receptor was isolated from a woman aged 40 to 50 in good health and CMV-seropositive. The sequencing sample was made of PBMCs. The rearrangement joins TRBV25-1 to TRBJ2-7; 7 nucleotides align to TRBD1. The CDR3 here is CASSDPTGLSYEQYF. The CDR3 bases are TGTGCCAGCAGTGACCCGACAGGGCTCTCCTACGAGCAGTACTTC.